Below are 6 T cell receptor beta chains sequenced from a single sample in a study of cytotoxic CD8 clonotypes in ibrutinib-treated CLL. Measured with immunoSEQ multiplex PCR; TCRdb has only the in-frame clones, and not every one. Among roughly 97,000 clones listed, approximately 82% were seen once. The sample consisted of PBMCs, taken after 12 months of ibrutinib treatment. All receptors derive from a human donor with chronic lymphocytic leukemia.

The V and J genes are TRBV6-5 and TRBJ1-1; possibly TRBD1 for D (5 bases). Deletions cut 1 base from V and 4 bases from J, with 13 bases between. CDR3 length equals 15 residues. The V gene's germline CDR1 is MNHEY and CDR2 SVGAGI. The CDR3 reads CASSYLSQGSTEAFF. CDR3 coding DNA: TGTGCCAGCAGTTACTTGTCGCAGGGTAGCACTGAAGCTTTCTTT.

The V call is TRBV6-6, the J call TRBJ2-7; the D is unclear. V was trimmed by 4 bases and J by 4 bases, leaving 17 bases between them. Germline V gene lookup returns CDR1 MNHNY and CDR2 SVGAGI (reference sequence). This CDR3 has 15 residues. CDR3 nucleotide sequence: TGTGCCAGCAGTTCGGAAGACTGGACCCCTTACGAGCAGTACTTC. It is translated as CASSSEDWTPYEQYF.

The V gene is TRBV6-4, the J gene TRBJ2-1; D perhaps matches TRBD1 (6 bases). The CDR3 is 15 amino acids. Germline V gene data show CDR1 as MRHNA and CDR2 as SNTAGT. Trimming removed 8 bases from V and 3 bases from J, with 17 bases in between. CDR3 protein: CASLPPGQHYNEQFF. The CDR3 DNA sequence: TGTGCCAGCCTCCCCCCGGGACAACACTACAATGAGCAGTTCTTC.

The chain employs TRBV30 and TRBJ2-7; 8 bases match TRBD1. Germline V lookup: CDR1 GTSNPN, CDR2 SVGIG (reference sequence). The CDR3 contains 14 residues. The V and J ends lost 2 bases and 1 base, in that order; junction bases with no gene match: 4. The DNA of the CDR3 is TGTGCCTGGAGTTCACAGGGGGTTTCCTACGAGCAGTACTTC. This encodes CAWSSQGVSYEQYF. Full variable domain (remainder filled in from reference TRBV30 and TRBJ2-7): SQTIHQWPATLVQPVGSPLSLECTVEGTSNPNLYWYRQAAGRGLQLLFYSVGIGQISSEVPQNLSASRPQDRQFILSSKKLLLSDSGFYLCAWSSQGVSYEQYFGPGTRLTVT.

Here the CDR3 DNA reads TGTGCCAGTAGTCCGCAGGGAGTAGGGGAGACCCAGTACTTC. Protein: CASSPQGVGETQYF. The chain has TRBV19 and TRBJ2-5; TRBD1 or TRBD2 may be the D gene (5 bases each). Trimming pared 5 bases from V and 5 bases from J, leaving 15 bases between. Germline V gene lookup returns CDR1 LNHDA and CDR2 SQIVND (reference sequence). This CDR3 region has 14 residues.

The CDR3 DNA follows: TGTGCCAGCAGCTTACGCACTGGGGACACCGGGGAGCTGTTTTTT. It is translated as CASSLRTGDTGELFF. This chain links TRBV11-3 with TRBJ2-2, with D uncertain. Germline loops: CDR1 SGHNT, CDR2 YENEEA. The CDR3 totals 15 residues. Trimming left V 2 bases short and J 3 bases short, with 10 bases between.